Sequencing of this T cell receptor beta chain was carried out in a study of blood T cell repertoires in COVID-19. Study overall: Sources were T cells, B-cell-depleted T cells, or PBMCs; the material itself was cDNA or gDNA.

Recruitment covered about two dozen US areas and drew participants whose ages spanned roughly 18 to 100 years. Assignment of participants to cohorts was predicated upon participant-reported clinical history. Under the authors' procedure: Researchers report that nucleated cell counts were estimated from reference gene primer amplification. Libraries were prepared by immunoSEQ multiplex PCR; TCRdb keeps only in-frame clonotypes and omits some of them. The DNA gave D and trimming, while V, J and clone size come from that table. The sample includes hundreds of thousands of clones, 90% of them seen just once. The CDR3 has 15 residues. CDR1 is MNHEY, CDR2 SVGAGI, per germline. V lost 5 bases and J lost 4; bases outside the gene matches: 7.

The source is a young woman with acute COVID-19. The sequenced sample consisted of PBMCs or T cells enriched from blood (not recorded which). V gene TRBV6-5 combines with J gene TRBJ2-7; 11 bases map to TRBD2. This CDR3 reads CASSRTSGSGYEQYF. CDR3 in DNA: TGTGCCAGCAGTCGCACTAGCGGGAGTGGGTACGAGCAGTACTTC.